This TCR beta chain derives from a study of siplizumab effects on memory and regulatory T cells. General study findings and limits: Roughly 80-97% of proliferating clones (CD4+ or CD8+) could not be assigned a naive or memory phenotype. Tregs that proliferated in siplizumab cultures did not have their suppressive function confirmed. A small minority of alloreactive clones were mapped to unstimulated subsets.

CDR1 is MGHRA, CDR2 YSYEKL, per germline. Between the trimmed V and J ends, which lost 1 base and 8 bases, there was a span of 15 bases. CDR3 size: 15 residues. Sequencing was performed with immunoSEQ multiplex PCR; in TCRdb, only in-frame clones are kept and a portion is missing. The sample has 70,000 to 100,000 clones; roughly 93% are singletons. With respect to this clone: Its antigen is not identified.

The TCR originated in a human donor in good health. The V and J genes are TRBV4-1 and TRBJ2-1, with D perhaps matching TRBD1 (5 bases). Sequenced material: CD8+ T cells sorted from blood. CDR3 residues: CASSQAPAVGDEQFF. The CDR3 nucleotides read TGCGCCAGCAGCCAAGCCCCCGCAGTAGGGGATGAGCAGTTCTTC.